This TCR beta chain originates from a study of blood T cell repertoires in COVID-19 (dated by TCRdb to about 2020). For context, the study as a whole: Samples covering the acute and convalescent phases of COVID-19 were provided by collaborators in the United States, Italy and Spain. The prospective study material was composed of cDNA or gDNA derived from T cells, B-cell-depleted T cells, or PBMCs. Subjects who had been exposed to COVID-19, were actively infected with it, or had recovered from it provided the deeply sampled blood TCRbeta repertoires that made up the dataset. The repertoires were made available in a free public database intended to serve as a resource for research on the immune response to SARS-CoV-2. Samples came from the ongoing ImmuneRACE study (first 160 participants) plus 1,254 subjects from 6 global collaborators. The sample metadata nearly always contained a de-identified subject ID, COVID-19 status, age in years and sex. Where available, HLA class I and class II types were taken from metadata supplied by the sample provider and were not determined by assay-based typing. General conclusions and limits of the study: The amount of clinical and demographic metadata varied by source and participant and was provided uncurated.

Participants in the prospective study were aged roughly 18 to 90 years, lived in more than 20 United States geographic areas, and enrolled through a virtual design. Cohort assignment in the prospective study relied on participant-reported clinical history from a screening survey and a study questionnaire. ImmuneRACE Cohort 3 recovered participants were defined by two consecutive negative NP/OP PCR tests, healthcare professional clearance, or symptom resolution. Mobile phlebotomists in the prospective study collected whole blood, serum and a nasopharyngeal or oropharyngeal swab from every participant. Participants in the prospective study had the option to provide additional blood draws and questionnaires over a roughly 2-month period. Before DNA extraction, prospective study blood samples were shipped either frozen or at room temperature. On this clone itself: What antigen it recognizes has not been identified. Nothing much larger sits one base from this clone, and base qualities are not available.

The immunoSEQ Assay, a bias-controlled multiplex PCR, was used to amplify TCRbeta CDR3 regions from genomic DNA. From the authors' description of their analysis: The number of nucleated cells in each sample was estimated from the amplification of reference gene primers within the assay. To quantify the absolute abundance of each unique TCRbeta CDR3 rearrangement, sequence reads were collapsed and filtered. Productive Simpson clonality was computed per sample as the square root of Simpson's diversity index over productive rearrangements. TCRdb provides this immuneACCESS table in a form limited to in-frame rearrangements. Some clones are lacking; in checked studies, under half of them reflect an unresolved V gene, and why the rest are absent is not known. V and J calls and clone size are as listed in that table; D and trimming were resolved from the DNA. The sample has some 330,000 clones on record, roughly 87% of them singletons. In total, the top ten clones hold about 4.9% of the sample.

The sequence was collected from a woman aged 45-59 years who had recovered from COVID-19. The sample consisted of PBMCs or T cells enriched from blood (not recorded which).

The CDR3 here reads CASSPILGAGSEQFF. Read as DNA, the sequence is TGTGCCAGCAGCCCCATTCTGGGCGCCGGGAGTGAGCAGTTCTTC. Recombination joined TRBV3-1 (or the pseudogene TRBV3-2) with TRBJ2-1; a tentative D call is TRBD2 (6 bases match). V loses 4 bases, J loses 9 bases, and the germline ends lie 19 bases apart. CDR1 and CDR2 are drawn from the germline V gene (reference sequence): LGHDT, YNNKEL. The CDR3 runs 15 amino acids, cysteine and phenylalanine included. CDR3 DNA is the only sequence kept; it has 45 bases, read in frame from the first base.